The clone carrying this TCR beta chain was counted many times. Antigen unknown. Each donor's blood draw was 8.5 to 10 milliliters of peripheral blood. These data originate in a study of blood T cells in healthy people across ages. Study results and caveats: Donors of long life had a larger count of naive CD4+ cells and greater diversity than aged donors.

It was with a sample-barcoded 5' primer and a J-beta primer mix that a second PCR of about 7 to 12 cycles was run. TCRdb independently ran MiXCR on the 5' RACE reads; one entry per CDR3 protein. The repertoire holds some 1.5 million distinct CDR3 sequences, with roughly 27% as singletons. The CDR3 extends over 15 amino acids. V gave up 5 bases and J gave up 6 bases, with 17 bases separating them. This clonotype originated in a woman in her 30s in good health. Sequenced: blood. The V call is TRBV12-3 or TRBV12-4, the J call TRBJ1-5, with D possibly being TRBD1 (5 bases). CDR3 region: CASSARKGPTQPQHF. CDR3 nucleotides: TGTGCCAGCAGTGCCCGTAAGGGGCCCACTCAGCCCCAGCATTTT.